This passage covers 24 T cell receptor beta chains from one sample sequenced in a study of T cell responses to AZD1222 COVID-19 vaccine. Repertoires were generated with immunoSEQ multiplex PCR, while TCRdb's copy carries only in-frame clones and drops some. The sample consists of 150,000 to 180,000 clones, 90% of them appearing once. Sample: peripheral blood, taken 28 days after the second AZD1222 dose. The receptors were sampled from an adult who received the AZD1222 COVID-19 vaccine.

The chain combines TRBV7-9 with TRBJ1-2; D remains ambiguous. The germline V and J ends were trimmed by 2 bases and 8 bases, with 15 bases remaining between them. The CDR3 consists of 14 residues. Germline lookup yields CDR1 SEHNR and CDR2 FQNEAQ (reference sequence). As DNA, the CDR3 is TGTGCCAGCAGCTTACTGTCGCCCGGGCGGGGCTACACCTTC. The encoded protein is CASSLLSPGRGYTF.

This clone was seen more than once but under ten times. This chain links TRBV2 with TRBJ1-5; possible D gene TRBD1, 5 bases. Between the trimmed V and J ends, which lost 4 bases and 2 bases, there was a span of 9 bases. The CDR3 has 14 residues. Germline V gives CDR1 SNHLY, CDR2 FYNNEI. CDR3 coding DNA: TGTGCCAGCAGTGGACAGCAGGGCAATCAGCCCCAGCATTTT. Translating gives CASSGQQGNQPQHF. The full variable domain, with the rest looked up from reference TRBV2 and TRBJ1-5, is EPEVTQTPSHQVTQMGQEVILRCVPISNHLYFYWYRQILGQKVEFLVSFYNNEISEKSEIFDDQFSVERPDGSNFTLKIRSTKLEDSAMYFCASSGQQGNQPQHFGDGTRLSIL.

The CDR3 sequence is CASSPGGVGYTF. CDR3 sequence (DNA): TGTGCCAGCAGCCCCGGGGGGGTGGGCTACACCTTC. The V and J genes are TRBV12-3 or TRBV12-4 and TRBJ1-2, with a weak D call TRBD1 (5 bases). Deletions cut 6 bases from V and 8 bases from J, with 13 bases between. The CDR3 is made up of 12 amino acids.

The rearrangement joins TRBV5-1 to TRBJ2-6, with D possibly being TRBD2 (5 bases). The CDR3 extends over 15 amino acids. The germline V gene has CDR1 SGHRS and CDR2 YFSETQ. With 1 base removed from V and 3 bases from J, the gap between germline ends came to 8 bases. The CDR3 nucleotides are TGCGCCAGCAGCTTGAGGACTGTTGGGGCCAACGTCCTGACTTTC. Protein sequence: CASSLRTVGANVLTF.

The V and J genes are TRBV6-5 and TRBJ2-7; 7 nucleotides match TRBD2. The CDR3 loop spans 15 amino acids. V dropped 7 bases and J dropped 2; count of bases not matched to a gene: 11. CDR1 and CDR2 (germline): MNHEY, SVGAGI. The CDR3 bases are TGTGCCAGCACCCCAGCCGGGACTACGCCCTACGAGCAGTACTTC. Translation gives CASTPAGTTPYEQYF.

This rearrangement joins TRBV6-1 to TRBJ1-5; D might be TRBD1 (5 bases). CDR1 is MNHNS, CDR2 SASEGT, per germline. V dropped 2 bases and J dropped 4 bases, with 9 bases sitting between them. The CDR3 extends over 14 amino acids. CDR3 nucleotide sequence: TGTGCCAGCAGTGAATCTGGGGGAAATCAGCCCCAGCATTTT. This translates into CASSESGGNQPQHF.

The rearrangement links TRBV16 to TRBJ1-1, with D possibly being TRBD1 (5 bases). V was trimmed by 3 bases and J by 7 bases, leaving 18 bases between them. The V gene's germline CDR1 is KGHSY and CDR2 FQNENV. There are 15 residues in the CDR3. The CDR3 DNA reads TGTGCCAGCAGCCAGGACATTCTCGGAAGGAGTGAAGCTTTCTTT. Protein: CASSQDILGRSEAFF. The whole variable domain, filled in from reference TRBV16 and TRBJ1-1, reads GEEVAQTPKHLVRGEGQKAKLYCAPIKGHSYVFWYQQVLKNEFKFLISFQNENVFDETGMPKERFSAKCLPNSPCSLEIQATKLEDSAVYFCASSQDILGRSEAFFGQGTRLTVV.

The rearrangement joins TRBV5-1 to TRBJ2-7, with D perhaps TRBD1 or TRBD2 (5 bases each). The V end was cut by 4 bases, the J end by 7 bases, with 21 bases between. The CDR3 spans 15 residues. CDR1 and CDR2 from the germline V gene are SGHRS and YFSETQ. Here the CDR3 reads CASSETGTGAGEQYF. The DNA for the CDR3 is TGCGCCAGCAGCGAGACCGGGACCGGGGCCGGAGAGCAGTACTTC.

This clone has just one count. CDR3 nucleotide sequence: TGTGCCTGGAAAACAGGGGCCGAGCAGTACTTC. Translated: CAWKTGAEQYF. The V and J genes are TRBV30 and TRBJ2-7, with 7 nucleotides matching TRBD1. V lost 4 bases to trimming and J lost 6 bases; unmatched junction nucleotides: 3. Germline V gene sequence: CDR1 GTSNPN, CDR2 SVGIG (reference sequence). The CDR3 spans 11 residues.

The genes are TRBV28 and TRBJ1-2; a possible D gene is TRBD1 (5 bases). V was pared by 5 bases and J by 5 bases, with 18 bases between. Per germline, CDR1 MDHEN and CDR2 SYDVKM. This CDR3 is built from 15 residues. The CDR3 reads CASSGWGTGEYGYTF. For the CDR3, the DNA is TGTGCCAGCAGTGGCTGGGGCACGGGAGAATATGGCTACACCTTC.

This chain connects TRBV7-9 to TRBJ1-4, with D tentatively TRBD1 (5 bases). The CDR3 loop spans 13 amino acids. The V end lost 0 bases, the J end lost 7 bases, and 6 bases lay between the germline ends. Germline values: CDR1 SEHNR, CDR2 FQNEAQ (reference sequence). CDR3 amino acids: CASSLAGPEKLFF. DNA of the CDR3: TGTGCCAGCAGCTTAGCGGGGCCTGAAAAACTGTTTTTT.

The rearrangement links TRBV6-5 to TRBJ1-2, with D maybe TRBD1 (5 bases). V gave up 6 bases and J gave up 2 bases, with 13 bases separating them. Germline V lookup: CDR1 MNHEY, CDR2 SVGAGI. The CDR3 covers 14 residues. CDR3 nucleotide sequence: TGTGCCAGCAGACCGACGGGGGGGAACTATGGCTACACCTTC. It encodes CASRPTGGNYGYTF.

J is TRBJ2-3 and V is TRBV2, with D possibly being TRBD1 or TRBD2 (7 bases each). Deletions cut 4 bases from V and 5 bases from J, with 13 bases between. CDR3 length: 14 amino acids. Per germline, CDR1 SNHLY and CDR2 FYNNEI. The CDR3 coding sequence is TGTGCCAGCAGTGCGACAGGGAGGGGAGATACGCAGTATTTT. As protein: CASSATGRGDTQYF.

This chain connects TRBV6-5 to TRBJ2-3; D remains unclear. From germline, CDR1 is MNHEY and CDR2 SVGAGI. V shed 6 bases and J shed 0 bases, with 7 bases lying between them. This CDR3 is 13 amino acids long. The CDR3 is CASSFPSTDTQYF. CDR3 nucleotide sequence: TGTGCCAGCAGCTTCCCAAGCACAGATACGCAGTATTTT.

The rearrangement links TRBV19 to TRBJ1-4, with D possibly matching TRBD1 (6 bases). V gave up 7 bases and J gave up 1 base, with 10 bases separating them. The CDR3 is 14 amino acids. Germline assignment: CDR1 LNHDA and CDR2 SQIVND (reference sequence). The CDR3 is CASNRDKTNEKLFF. CDR3 nucleotides: TGTGCCAGTAACAGGGACAAAACTAATGAAAAACTGTTTTTT.

A single count supports this clone. The genes are TRBV27 and TRBJ2-5; tentatively, D is TRBD2 (5 bases). Per the germline V gene, CDR1 is MNHEY and CDR2 is SMNVEV (reference sequence). This CDR3 is 13 amino acids long. V lost 6 bases and J 3 bases, leaving 11 bases between the germline ends. In nucleotides, the CDR3 is TGTGCCAGCAGGCGGACGGGGAAAGAGACCCAGTACTTC. This sequence encodes CASRRTGKETQYF.

V gene TRBV29-1 combines with J gene TRBJ1-1; 7 nucleotides align to TRBD1. V lost 5 bases to trimming and J lost 11 bases; unmatched junction nucleotides: 5. The CDR3 extends over 10 amino acids. Germline lookup yields CDR1 SQVTM and CDR2 ANQGSEA. Here the CDR3 reads CSVYQGGAFF. The CDR3 DNA is TGCAGCGTTTATCAGGGGGGGGCTTTCTTT.

V and J are TRBV11-2 and TRBJ1-2; D is perhaps TRBD1 (5 bases). Germline V gives CDR1 SGHAT, CDR2 FQNNGV. The CDR3 spans 15 residues. V was shortened by 7 bases and J by 0 bases, with 15 bases between the two germline ends. CDR3 in DNA: TGTGCCAGCACCCTGGGGGAGGTAGCTAACTATGGCTACACCTTC. Protein sequence: CASTLGEVANYGYTF.

The rearrangement joins TRBV29-1 to TRBJ1-1; 7 nucleotides agree with TRBD1. The CDR3 totals 14 residues. The germline gives CDR1 SQVTM, CDR2 ANQGSEA. Trimming at V came to 7 bases and at J to 0 bases, leaving 8 bases not matched to a gene. The CDR3 loop is CSADRAAMNTEAFF. Here the CDR3 DNA reads TGCAGCGCCGACAGGGCAGCGATGAACACTGAAGCTTTCTTT.

V usage is TRBV27 and J usage is TRBJ1-2; D is uncertain. In germline, CDR1 is MNHEY, CDR2 SMNVEV (reference sequence). Trimming stripped 0 bases from V and 5 bases from J, with 13 bases between. The CDR3 covers 15 residues. The CDR3 nucleotides read TGTGCCAGCAGTTTATCCTCCCAATCCCGTTATGGCTACACCTTC. Its translation is CASSLSSQSRYGYTF.

The chain uses TRBV6-1 and TRBJ2-3, with D possibly being TRBD2 (6 bases). The CDR3 length is 16 residues. Trimming took off 0 bases at V and 2 bases at J, with 12 bases between the two ends. Germline CDR1 reads MNHNS; CDR2 reads SASEGT. The CDR3 sequence: CASSEALGGATDTQYF. The CDR3 bases are TGTGCCAGCAGTGAAGCCCTCGGGGGAGCCACAGATACGCAGTATTTT.

The gene calls are TRBV4-1 and TRBJ2-5; D is unresolved. The V end was cut by 11 bases, the J end by 5 bases, with 9 bases between. This CDR3 contains 10 residues. Germline CDR1 MGHRA, CDR2 YSYEKL. The CDR3 here is CACKRETQYF. DNA of the CDR3: TGCGCCTGCAAAAGGGAGACCCAGTACTTC.

The chain uses TRBV12-3 or TRBV12-4 and TRBJ1-4; TRBD1 might be the D (5 bases). V was trimmed by 7 bases and J by 2 bases, leaving 8 bases between them. This CDR3 is built from 13 residues. DNA of the CDR3: TGTGCCAGCACCCGGGGGACTAATGAAAAACTGTTTTTT. The encoded protein is CASTRGTNEKLFF.

This chain joins TRBV2 and TRBJ1-2; the match to TRBD1 covers 9 bases. This CDR3 region has 18 residues. Unmatched junction bases numbered 16, after V lost 0 bases and J lost 8 bases. Germline V gives CDR1 SNHLY, CDR2 FYNNEI. The CDR3 nucleotides read TGTGCCAGCAGTGAAGCTGTCCTACGGGACAGGGATTCGGGCGGCTACACCTTC. It encodes CASSEAVLRDRDSGGYTF.